This passage covers 16 T cell receptor beta chains from one sample sequenced in a study of shared clonotypes between healthy human individuals. Data came from immunoSEQ multiplex PCR; TCRdb stores just in-frame clones and leaves some out. The table records millions of clones, roughly 92% of them present only once. The sequenced sample consisted of naive CD4+ T cells sorted from blood. Subset specified: CD45RA+ positively selected. The receptors here all came from a man aged 18-30 years in good health.

The chain couples TRBV15 to TRBJ2-7, with D perhaps matching TRBD2 (5 bases). The germline V gene encodes CDR1 LNHNV and CDR2 YYDKDF (reference sequence). The CDR3 has 13 amino acids. V was clipped by 5 bases and J by 3 bases, with 11 bases between them. The CDR3 DNA follows: TGTGCCACCAGCCAAAGGGCGGGCTACGAGCAGTACTTC. Protein product: CATSQRAGYEQYF.

Concerning this clone: At the DNA level, this CDR3 is encoded by other sequences in the same sample as well. The chain uses TRBV18 and TRBJ1-1; D is ambiguous. This CDR3 has 14 residues. V lost 3 bases and J lost 1, with 9 bases in between. From germline, CDR1 is KGHSH and CDR2 LQKENI. In DNA form, the CDR3 reads TGTGCCAGCTCACCGAGAGGTTCGAACACTGAAGCTTTCTTT. Residues: CASSPRGSNTEAFF.

The CDR3 DNA reads as TGTGCCAGTAGTATTGGCCAGGGGTATAATCGGGCCGGGGAGCTGTTTTTT. The encoded protein is CASSIGQGYNRAGELFF. This chain uses TRBV19 with TRBJ2-2, with a tentative D call TRBD1 (6 bases). Deletions cut 3 bases from V and 6 bases from J, with 20 bases between. The CDR3 is 17 residues long. Per the germline V gene, CDR1 is LNHDA and CDR2 is SQIVND (reference sequence).

This clone was recorded once. The J gene is TRBJ1-6, the V gene TRBV6-5; tentatively, D is TRBD1 (5 bases). The CDR3 extends over 14 amino acids. Between the trimmed V and J ends, which lost 6 bases and 9 bases, there was a span of 15 bases. Germline values: CDR1 MNHEY, CDR2 SVGAGI. Written as DNA, the CDR3 is TGTGCCAGCAGCCCCCGGGACGGTTTTTCACCCCTCCACTTT. Translated, it gives CASSPRDGFSPLHF.

This chain joins TRBV7-3 and TRBJ2-2, with a possible D match to TRBD1 (6 bases). CDR1 is SGHTA, CDR2 FQGTGA, per germline. V was shortened by 0 bases and J by 7 bases, with 15 bases between the two germline ends. This CDR3 contains 16 residues. This chain's CDR3 is CASSLTRETGLGELFF. Written as DNA, the CDR3 is TGTGCCAGCAGCTTAACGAGGGAAACAGGGCTCGGGGAGCTGTTTTTT.

The chain couples TRBV7-6 to TRBJ1-3, with D maybe TRBD1 (6 bases). The CDR3 consists of 15 residues. Trimming left V 0 bases short and J 1 base short, with 7 bases between. CDR1 and CDR2 (germline): SGHVS, FNYEAQ. CDR3 amino acids: CASSLARGSGNTIYF. In nucleotides, the CDR3 is TGTGCCAGCAGCTTAGCTAGGGGGTCTGGAAACACCATATATTTT.

V and J are TRBV30 and TRBJ2-5; tentative D call: TRBD2 (5 bases). Trimming pared 5 bases from V and 4 bases from J, leaving 8 bases between. Germline V gene data show CDR1 as GTSNPN and CDR2 as SVGIG (reference sequence). The CDR3 length is 11 residues. The CDR3 DNA sequence: TGTGCCTGGGAGGGTGGAGAGACCCAGTACTTC. Translated: CAWEGGETQYF.

The chain recombines TRBV18 with TRBJ2-7; TRBD2 matches at 11 bases. CDR1 KGHSH and CDR2 LQKENI come from the germline V gene. Germline trimming cut 3 bases from V and 1 base from J; bases unmatched to any gene: 5. The CDR3 loop spans 16 amino acids. CDR3 in DNA: TGTGCCAGCTCACCGGAGATAGCGGGAGGGTCCTACGAGCAGTACTTC. Protein: CASSPEIAGGSYEQYF.

The chain has TRBV12-1 and TRBJ2-3. TRBV12-1 is termed a pseudogene. The CDR3 is 14 residues long. CDR3 region: CASSFPVDTDTQYF. The CDR3 region has the DNA TGTGCCAGCAGCTTCCCGGTGGACACAGATACGCAGTATTTT.

On this clone itself: Other DNA sequences of this sample code for an identical CDR3. The chain links TRBV18 to TRBJ2-5, with 7 positions matching TRBD1. There are 14 residues in the CDR3. Trimming at V came to 2 bases and at J to 1 base, leaving 1 base not matched to a gene. Germline CDR1 is KGHSH and CDR2 is LQKENI. The CDR3 here is CASSPGTAQETQYF. The CDR3 nucleotides read TGTGCCAGCTCACCAGGGACAGCCCAAGAGACCCAGTACTTC.

In this sample, this clone turned up once. The chain's CDR3 is CASAFAGRGYTF. The DNA for the CDR3 is TGTGCCAGCGCTTTCGCAGGGCGGGGCTACACCTTC. The V call is TRBV27, the J call TRBJ1-2; TRBD1 might be the D (5 bases). The germline CDR1 and CDR2 sequences are MNHEY and SMNVEV (reference sequence). This CDR3 contains 12 residues. Deletions cut 8 bases from V and 8 bases from J, with 15 bases between.

This chain connects TRBV7-2 to TRBJ2-1; 8 bases fit TRBD2. The V segment lost 7 bases and the J segment 9 bases; nucleotides outside the gene matches: 11. The germline CDR1 and CDR2 sequences are SGHTA and FQGNSA. The CDR3 spans 14 residues. Here the CDR3 reads CASTASGRDGEQFF. The CDR3 nucleotides read TGTGCCAGCACCGCAAGCGGGAGAGACGGTGAGCAGTTCTTC.

The rearrangement joins TRBV2 to TRBJ2-7; 8 bases agree with TRBD1. Looked up from germline, CDR1 is SNHLY and CDR2 is FYNNEI. V lost 6 bases, J lost 0 bases, and 10 bases stayed unmatched. CDR3 length: 16 residues. The CDR3 here is CASSPQGAPFSYEQYF. The CDR3 nucleotides read TGTGCCAGCAGCCCTCAGGGGGCTCCTTTCTCCTACGAGCAGTACTTC.

The V and J genes are TRBV5-1 and TRBJ2-3, with 15 bases lining up with TRBD2. The germline V gene encodes CDR1 SGHRS and CDR2 YFSETQ. The trim removed 2 bases at V and 6 bases at J, leaving 1 base unmatched. CDR3 length: 15 residues. The CDR3 loop reads CASSFGTSGGDTQYF. The CDR3 DNA is TGCGCCAGCAGCTTCGGGACTAGCGGGGGGGATACGCAGTATTTT. The full variable domain, completed using reference TRBV5-1 and TRBJ2-3, is KAGVTQTPRYLIKTRGQQVTLSCSPISGHRSVSWYQQTPGQGLQFLFEYFSETQRNKGNFPGRFSGRQFSNSRSEMNVSTLELGDSALYLCASSFGTSGGDTQYFGPGTRLTVL.

This chain connects TRBV30 to TRBJ2-1; 7 positions agree with TRBD1. Germline assignment: CDR1 GTSNPN and CDR2 SVGIG (reference sequence). Trimming cost V 2 bases and J 9 bases; bases outside gene matches: 1. The CDR3 consists of 11 residues. This chain's CDR3 is CAWSTGVEQFF. The CDR3 nucleotides read TGTGCCTGGAGTACAGGGGTTGAGCAGTTCTTC.

The chain couples TRBV7-2 to TRBJ2-7; D might be TRBD2 (6 bases). This CDR3 is 15 amino acids long. V was shortened by 3 bases and J by 4 bases, with 16 bases between the two germline ends. Germline loops: CDR1 SGHTA, CDR2 FQGNSA. CDR3 region: CASSFRGTALYEQYF. CDR3 DNA sequence: TGTGCCAGCAGCTTCCGGGGGACGGCCTTATACGAGCAGTACTTC. Complete variable domain (other parts from reference TRBV7-2 and TRBJ2-7): GAGVSQSPSNKVTEKGKDVELRCDPISGHTALYWYRQSLGQGLEFLIYFQGNSAPDKSGLPSDRFSAERTGGSVSTLTIQRTQQEDSAVYLCASSFRGTALYEQYFGPGTRLTVT.